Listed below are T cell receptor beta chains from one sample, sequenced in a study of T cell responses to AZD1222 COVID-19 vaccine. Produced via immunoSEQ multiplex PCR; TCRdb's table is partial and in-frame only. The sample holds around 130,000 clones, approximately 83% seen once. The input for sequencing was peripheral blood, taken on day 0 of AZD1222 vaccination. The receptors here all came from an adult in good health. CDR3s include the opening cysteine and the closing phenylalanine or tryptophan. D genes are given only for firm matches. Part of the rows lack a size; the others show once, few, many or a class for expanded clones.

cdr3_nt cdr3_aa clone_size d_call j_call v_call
TGTGCCAGCAGCCCTGGACAGGGTTCACCCCTCCACTTT CASSPGQGSPLHF NA TRBD1 TRBJ1-6 TRBV7-9
TGTGCCAGCAGTCAATCCGGGACAGGGTATGGCTACACCTTC CASSQSGTGYGYTF NA TRBD1 TRBJ1-2 TRBV7-9
TGTGCCAGTAGTACCCCGACCCAGTGGGCCAATCAGCCCCAGCATTTT CASSTPTQWANQPQHF NA NA TRBJ1-5 TRBV19
TGTGCCACCAGACTCCATACAGGGCATCATGAGACCCAGTACTTC CATRLHTGHHETQYF many NA TRBJ2-5 TRBV24-1
TGTGCCAGCAGTTTAACCGACCCTAATTCCCGCAATGAGCAGTTCTTC CASSLTDPNSRNEQFF NA NA TRBJ2-1 TRBV27
TGTGCCAGCAGCCTACAGGGTGGCGAGCAGTACTTC CASSLQGGEQYF NA NA TRBJ2-7 TRBV3-1/TRBV3-2
TGCGCCAGCAGCCAACTAGCGGGAGACTCCTACGAGCAGTACTTC CASSQLAGDSYEQYF NA TRBD2 TRBJ2-7 TRBV5-1
TGTGCCAGCAGCTTAGGACAGCGGGGGGCAGATACGCAGTATTTT CASSLGQRGADTQYF NA TRBD2 TRBJ2-3 TRBV11-2
TGCAGCGTTGTCTCAGGGGGCACTGAAGCTTTCTTT CSVVSGGTEAFF NA TRBD1 TRBJ1-1 TRBV29-1
TGTGCCAGCAGTGAAATAAGGGTTCAAGAGACCCAGTACTTC CASSEIRVQETQYF NA NA TRBJ2-5 TRBV6-1
TGTGCCTGGGGGAGCTCCTACAATGAGCAGTTCTTC CAWGSSYNEQFF NA NA TRBJ2-1 TRBV30
TGTGCCAGCAGTGAAGCTAGCGGGAGCGTCTCAGATACGCAGTATTTT CASSEASGSVSDTQYF NA TRBD2 TRBJ2-3 TRBV6-1
TGTGCCAGCAGCTTCGGGACCAGGTACGAGCAGTACTTC CASSFGTRYEQYF NA NA TRBJ2-7 TRBV12-3/TRBV12-4
TGTGCCAGCAGTAATGACAGGGGGAAGGCTGGCTACACCTTC CASSNDRGKAGYTF NA TRBD1 TRBJ1-2 TRBV2
TGTGCCAGCACCCCAGGACAGGGGCGTTCACCCCTCCACTTT CASTPGQGRSPLHF NA TRBD1 TRBJ1-6 TRBV6-5
TGTGCCATCAGTGAGTCGGGCCCGGGGGCCGTTGAAGACGAGCAGTACTTC CAISESGPGAVEDEQYF NA NA TRBJ2-7 TRBV10-3
TGTGCCAGTAGTATCCCGGGACTCTACGAGCAGTACTTC CASSIPGLYEQYF NA NA TRBJ2-7 TRBV19
TGCGCCAGCAGCCAAAGCGGGGCGGGAGTTACCGGGGAGCTGTTTTTT CASSQSGAGVTGELFF NA TRBD2 TRBJ2-2 TRBV4-3
TGTGCCAGTAGTATGGTAGGGATTCTCAATCAGCCCCAGCATTTT CASSMVGILNQPQHF NA NA TRBJ1-5 TRBV19
TGTGCCATCAGTCAACAAATTAGCGGGGGGGCCGCAGATACGCAGTATTTT CAISQQISGGAADTQYF NA TRBD2 TRBJ2-3 TRBV10-3
TGTGCCACTCTGGAATACACTGAAGCTTTCTTT CATLEYTEAFF NA NA TRBJ1-1 TRBV6-5
TGTGCCAGCACCCTGGGGGGATATGGAAACACCATATATTTT CASTLGGYGNTIYF once NA TRBJ1-3 TRBV5-5
TGTGCCAGCAGCCAGGCCCGGGACAGACCTCAAGAGACCCAGTACTTC CASSQARDRPQETQYF NA TRBD1 TRBJ2-5 TRBV3-1/TRBV3-2
TGTGCCAGCAGCCCCCCTGGGGAAAGGGAGCAGTACTTC CASSPPGEREQYF NA NA TRBJ2-7 TRBV11-3
TGTGCCAGCAGTGTGGGGGGAAACATTCAGTACTTC CASSVGGNIQYF NA NA TRBJ2-4 TRBV25-1
TGTGCCTCTCTTCCCTCGACGGGCACAGATACGCAGTATTTT CASLPSTGTDTQYF NA NA TRBJ2-3 TRBV10-3
TGTGCCAGCAGTAACCCGCTAGGAAGCCGTCACGAGCAGTACTTC CASSNPLGSRHEQYF NA NA TRBJ2-7 TRBV6-6
TGCGCCAGCAGTCCTTATCCAGGGGAACCTGGTCAGCCCCAGCATTTT CASSPYPGEPGQPQHF few NA TRBJ1-5 TRBV23-1
TGTGCCAGCAGTATGCTTGATTTGCTCTCTGGAAACACCATATATTTT CASSMLDLLSGNTIYF NA NA TRBJ1-3 TRBV7-9
TGTGCCAGCAGCCAAGGAGTGACAAGCCCCTATGGCTACACCTTC CASSQGVTSPYGYTF NA NA TRBJ1-2 TRBV3-1/TRBV3-2
TGTGCCAGCAGGGATGGGGCAACTAATGAAAAACTGTTTTTT CASRDGATNEKLFF once NA TRBJ1-4 TRBV27
TGCGCCAGCAGGTACGGGACTCACGAGCAGTACTTC CASRYGTHEQYF NA NA TRBJ2-7 TRBV5-1
TGTGCCAGTAGTATTGAGGGACAGGGACGTCCCGGGGAGCTGTTTTTT CASSIEGQGRPGELFF NA TRBD1 TRBJ2-2 TRBV19
TGTGCCAGCAGCCTCTCGAGGGTAGATCAGCCCCAGCATTTT CASSLSRVDQPQHF NA NA TRBJ1-5 TRBV6-6
TGTGCCAGCAGCTTAGATCACGGGAAATACACAGATACGCAGTATTTT CASSLDHGKYTDTQYF few NA TRBJ2-3 TRBV11-3
TGTGCCTGGAGCACGGGTTATAATTCACCCCTCCACTTT CAWSTGYNSPLHF NA NA TRBJ1-6 TRBV30
TGTGCCAGCAGACCCGGGACACACTCCTACGAGCAGTACTTC CASRPGTHSYEQYF NA NA TRBJ2-7 TRBV6-5
TGTGCCTGGAGTGTGCAGGATGAAGCTTTCTTT CAWSVQDEAFF NA NA TRBJ1-1 TRBV30
TGTGCCAGTAGTTTGCGCAATCAGCCCCAGCATTTT CASSLRNQPQHF few NA TRBJ1-5 TRBV19
TGTGCCAGCAGCGCGAGGGACCCTGGGGCTGATACGCAGTATTTT CASSARDPGADTQYF NA NA TRBJ2-3 TRBV11-1
TGTGCCAGAGGATGGCGAACCCAAGAGACCCAGTACTTC CARGWRTQETQYF NA NA TRBJ2-5 TRBV6-5
TGTGCCAGCAGCCCGACAGGGAGAATCACTGAAGCTTTCTTT CASSPTGRITEAFF few TRBD1 TRBJ1-1 TRBV5-4
TGTGCCAGCAGTGAGATGGGGGAGGGGGACTATGGCTACACCTTC CASSEMGEGDYGYTF few NA TRBJ1-2 TRBV2
TGTGCCAGCAGCTTATTGGGAGACTATGGCTACACCTTC CASSLLGDYGYTF NA NA TRBJ1-2 TRBV5-5
TGTGCCAGCAGTTTAATCCTAGGAAGGGAGGGCTACGAGCAGTACTTC CASSLILGREGYEQYF NA TRBD2 TRBJ2-7 TRBV28
TGCGCCAGCAGCCAAGACACGGGTTACAATGAGCAGTTCTTC CASSQDTGYNEQFF NA NA TRBJ2-1 TRBV4-3
TGTGCCAGCAGCGTATCCCACCTAGGGCCCCAGCATTTT CASSVSHLGPQHF NA NA TRBJ1-5 TRBV9
TGTGCCAGTAGTCAGTGGTTCCCACGCAATCGAAGCGGCGAGCAGTACTTC CASSQWFPRNRSGEQYF few NA TRBJ2-7 TRBV19
TGTGCCTGGAGTGTACAGGGAGTAAGCGAGCAGTACTTC CAWSVQGVSEQYF few NA TRBJ2-7 TRBV30
TGTGCCAGCAGTTATAGGGACAGGGGTTACTATGGCTACACCTTC CASSYRDRGYYGYTF few TRBD1 TRBJ1-2 TRBV6-9
TGTGCCAGCTTAAGCGGGAGACACCAAGAGACCCAGTACTTC CASLSGRHQETQYF NA TRBD2 TRBJ2-5 TRBV2
TGTGCCAGCAGCTTAACAACGGCGGTCAATGAGCAGTTCTTC CASSLTTAVNEQFF NA NA TRBJ2-1 TRBV7-3
TGTGCCAGCAGCCTCCTAGCGAGGAACAATGAGCAGTTCTTC CASSLLARNNEQFF NA NA TRBJ2-1 TRBV13
TGCAGTGCTAGTCAATGGGGCAACACTGAAGCTTTCTTT CSASQWGNTEAFF NA NA TRBJ1-1 TRBV20-1
TGTGCCAGAAGCTTGGCTCCAAAAACTAGCGGCCACTACAATGAGCAGTTCTTC CARSLAPKTSGHYNEQFF few TRBD2 TRBJ2-1 TRBV5-3
TGCGCCAGCAGCTTGGCCGAAGGCTCTAATGAAAAACTGTTTTTT CASSLAEGSNEKLFF NA NA TRBJ1-4 TRBV5-1
TGCGCCAGCATTTCCGGGACAGGGAGCTCCTACAATGAGCAGTTCTTC CASISGTGSSYNEQFF NA TRBD1 TRBJ2-1 TRBV5-1
TGTGCCAGCAGCAAAGACAGGCTATCCTACGAGCAGTACTTC CASSKDRLSYEQYF NA NA TRBJ2-7 TRBV5-6